This T cell receptor beta chain derives from a study of PD-L1 blockade in urothelial cancer. Study information: Of about 29 patients, some 24 were males with bladder-origin urothelial cancer.

The CDR3 has 16 residues. V was shortened by 6 bases and J by 4 bases, with 18 bases between the two germline ends. Looked up from germline, CDR1 is SGHDN and CDR2 is FVKESK. The assay was immunoSEQ multiplex PCR, and TCRdb's table has in-frame clones only and misses some. The sample shows about 120,000 clones, roughly 91% of them seen only once. Noted time point: peripheral blood 6 weeks after treatment start. Patients yielded 1 to 8 samples each, pretreatment and on-treatment. The clonotype originates from a man aged 55-75 years with urothelial cancer. The chain joins TRBV14 to TRBJ2-2, with D unresolved. The sample here was PBMCs, taken around atezolizumab (anti-PD-L1) treatment. This CDR3 reads CASSLRSMPSTGELFF. The CDR3 DNA sequence: TGTGCCAGCAGTTTGAGGTCCATGCCCAGCACCGGGGAGCTGTTTTTT. The whole variable domain, filled in from reference TRBV14 and TRBJ2-2, reads EAGVTQFPSHSVIEKGQTVTLRCDPISGHDNLYWYRRVMGKEIKFLLHFVKESKQDESGMPNNRFLAERTGGTYSTLKVQPAELEDSGVYFCASSLRSMPSTGELFFGEGSRLTVL.